These 6 T cell receptor beta chains came from one sample sequenced in a study of PD-1 blockade in classical Hodgkin lymphoma. Brentuximab vedotin exposure varied among the patients, all of whom had relapsed after autologous stem cell transplantation. Profiling relied on immunoSEQ multiplex PCR, and the TCRdb table lists in-frame clones only, not all of them. The sample holds about 93,000 clones, 75% to 85% seen once. Specimen: peripheral blood mononuclear cells (PBMCs), collected before the second cycle of nivolumab. The receptors were gathered from a human donor with classical Hodgkin lymphoma.

The J gene is TRBJ2-5, the V gene TRBV29-1, with D maybe TRBD2 (5 bases). The V gene's germline CDR1 is SQVTM and CDR2 ANQGSEA. CDR3 length equals 12 residues. V lost 6 bases and J 2 bases, leaving 10 bases between the germline ends. The CDR3 here is CSVRPGQETQYF. DNA of the CDR3: TGCAGCGTCCGGCCGGGGCAAGAGACCCAGTACTTC.

This rearrangement joins TRBV9 to TRBJ2-7; D might be TRBD1 or TRBD2, each matching 5 bases. The CDR3 runs to 15 residues. Trimming took 0 bases from V and 9 from J, leaving 19 bases between them. From germline, CDR1 is SGDLS and CDR2 YYNGEE. The chain's CDR3 is CASSVGAGDGFGQYF. The CDR3 DNA sequence: TGTGCCAGCAGCGTAGGAGCCGGGGACGGCTTCGGGCAGTACTTC. Drawing the rest from reference TRBV9 and TRBJ2-7, the complete variable domain is DSGVTQTPKHLITATGQRVTLRCSPRSGDLSVYWYQQSLDQGLQFLIQYYNGEERAKGNILERFSAQQFPDLHSELNLSSLELGDSALYFCASSVGAGDGFGQYFGPGTRLTVT.

This clone has a handful of counts. The V and J genes are TRBV5-4 and TRBJ2-3; D unclear. The CDR3 contains 14 residues. V lost 2 bases and J 2 bases, leaving 9 bases between the germline ends. Germline V gene data show CDR1 as SGHNT and CDR2 as YYREEE (reference sequence). The CDR3 here is CASSLGQNTDTQYF. DNA for the CDR3: TGTGCCAGCAGCTTAGGCCAGAACACAGATACGCAGTATTTT. The complete variable domain, with remaining parts taken from reference TRBV5-4 and TRBJ2-3, reads ETGVTQSPTHLIKTRGQQVTLRCSSQSGHNTVSWYQQALGQGPQFIFQYYREEENGRGNFPPRFSGLQFPNYSSELNVNALELDDSALYLCASSLGQNTDTQYFGPGTRLTVL.

This clone was found once. The gene calls are TRBV7-2 and TRBJ2-3; weak D call: TRBD1 (6 bases). This CDR3 contains 16 residues. In germline, CDR1 is SGHTA, CDR2 FQGNSA. Trimming took 5 bases from V and 6 from J, leaving 21 bases between them. CDR3 nucleotide sequence: TGTGCCAGCAGCCCCGGGACAAGACAAACGAGGGATACGCAGTATTTT. Its protein is CASSPGTRQTRDTQYF.

The chain joins TRBV7-6 to TRBJ2-7; possible D gene TRBD1, 6 bases. The CDR3 contains 16 residues. V dropped 0 bases and J dropped 6 bases, with 18 bases sitting between them. CDR1 SGHVS and CDR2 FNYEAQ come from the germline V gene. CDR3 loop: CASSLAPAGVTGEQYF. As DNA, the CDR3 is TGTGCCAGCAGCTTAGCCCCAGCAGGGGTGACGGGCGAGCAGTACTTC.

The chain carries TRBV10-3 and TRBJ1-1; D is ambiguous. From germline, CDR1 is ENHRY and CDR2 SYGVKD. V shed 4 bases and J shed 2 bases, with 11 bases lying between them. This CDR3 contains 14 residues. The CDR3 protein is CAISGTAVNTEAFF. The CDR3 DNA is TGTGCCATCAGTGGCACCGCAGTAAACACTGAAGCTTTCTTT.